The present entry profiles one T cell receptor beta chain with its context. Its target is not known. Other DNA sequences from this sample encode an identical CDR3 as well. Germline CDR1 is LGHNA and CDR2 is YNFKEQ. This CDR3 spans 14 amino acids. V was shortened by 3 bases and J by 8 bases, with 14 bases between the two germline ends. The sample belongs to a study of cytomegalovirus exposure and HLA in healthy donors. General study findings and limits: Among TCR beta chains of equal frequency, HLA-associated ones were more clonally expanded in a later analysis. The study found most TCR sequences rare, yet found some public TCRs in many donors.

When sampled, the donors appeared nominally healthy, though they likely had unrecorded immune exposures. PCR primers comprised 60 Vbeta and 13 Jbeta primers. The repertoire was sequenced with immunoSEQ multiplex PCR; TCRdb's copy has only in-frame clones and lacks some. The sample has roughly 100,000 clones, roughly 72% seen once. Sample: PBMCs. This TCR was recovered from a young woman in good health and CMV-seropositive. The genes are TRBV4-2 and TRBJ2-1; a possible D gene is TRBD2 (6 bases). CDR3 coding DNA: TGTGCCAGCAGCCAGGGCACGGGGGAGGATGAGCAGTTCTTC. Its protein product is CASSQGTGEDEQFF.